The clone carrying this T cell receptor beta chain was observed many times. Its specificity is unknown. The entry originates in a study of T-cell reconstitution after alpha-beta-depleted transplantation in children. Preparing the TCRbeta library involved the use of unique molecular identifiers. TCRdb used MiXCR to reprocess the PCR reads, holding one entry per CDR3 protein. The sample includes under 400,000 distinct CDR3 sequences, approximately 23% of them seen just once. Study-wide results and caveats: About two months after transplant, alpha-beta T cells reportedly came from several hundred expanded graft clones. One year after transplant, T-cell counts and diversity came mostly from newly produced T cells. From surviving recipient T cells and thymic progenitors came the high day-60 TCRbeta diversity observed in some patients.

The CDR3 covers 14 residues. V lost 5 bases and J lost 2; bases outside the gene matches: 3. This sequence joins TRBV12-3 or TRBV12-4 and TRBJ2-7; 10 nucleotides match TRBD2. The source was PBMCs, mostly from graft donor cells, collected 180 days after TCRalphabeta/CD19-depleted stem cell transplant. The TCR sequence derives from a male patient between 10 and 17 years old who had a stem cell transplant for acute lymphoblastic leukemia, so the T cells may come from the graft donor. The CDR3 reads CASSPGLAAYEQYF. The CDR3 nucleotides read TGTGCCAGCAGTCCCGGACTAGCGGCCTACGAGCAGTACTTC.